Listed below are T cell receptor beta chains from one sample, sequenced in a study of spatial heterogeneity in lung cancer. Via MiXCR, TCRdb re-called the 5' RACE reads, giving one row per CDR3 protein. The sample yields fewer than 15,000 distinct CDR3 sequences, approximately 5.4% seen once. The source material was lung tumor tissue, sampled at surgery. The receptor source for this set is a female donor with early-stage non-small cell lung cancer. Both conserved end residues are part of each CDR3. D genes are given only for firm matches. For some rows the clone size is stated as once, few or many, or as a class when expanded; others skip it.

>medium-sized|TRBJ1-5|TRBV19|-
CASSIRGYNQPQHF
TGTGCCAGTAGTATACGGGGTTATAATCAGCCCCAGCATTTT
>many|TRBJ2-7|TRBV5-1|-
CASSRDSLSEQYF
TGCGCCAGCAGCCGGGACTCGCTTTCCGAGCAGTACTTC
>many|TRBJ2-2|TRBV7-9|TRBD1
CASSSGQRNTGELFF
TGTGCCAGCAGCTCGGGACAGCGGAACACCGGGGAGCTGTTTTTT
>medium-sized|TRBJ1-1|TRBV7-9|-
CASSLPYTEAFF
TGTGCCAGCAGCTTACCGTACACTGAAGCTTTCTTT
>medium-sized|TRBJ1-6|TRBV11-2|-
CASSLRGLTHNSPLHF
TGTGCCAGCAGCTTAAGGGGCCTTACTCATAATTCACCCCTCCACTTT
>medium-sized|TRBJ1-5|TRBV10-3|-
CAIGENGGPNQPQHF
TGTGCCATCGGGGAAAACGGTGGACCAAATCAGCCCCAGCATTTT
>many|TRBJ1-1|TRBV30|TRBD1
CAWSPYPTGKRTF
TGTGCCTGGAGTCCCTATCCGACAGGGAAAAGAACTTTT
>many|TRBJ1-2|TRBV6-5|-
CASSSPYGYTF
TGTGCCAGCAGTTCCCCCTATGGCTACACCTTC
>-|TRBJ1-2|TRBV5-4|-
CASSEGRGYGYTF
TGTGCCAGCAGCGAGGGCAGGGGCTATGGCTACACCTTC
>many|TRBJ1-3|TRBV2|-
CASSEDGYSGNTIYF
TGTGCCAGCAGTGAAGACGGTTACTCTGGAAACACCATATATTTT
>many|TRBJ1-2|TRBV10-2|-
CASRQEVWYGYTF
TGCGCCAGCAGGCAGGAGGTTTGGTATGGCTACACCTTC
>medium-sized|TRBJ2-3|TRBV6-1|-
CASSVIPNTDTQYF
TGTGCCAGCAGCGTCATTCCGAACACAGATACGCAGTATTTT
>-|TRBJ2-2|TRBV3-1|-
CASSYGLGHMNTGELFF
TGTGCCAGCAGCTACGGTTTGGGACATATGAACACCGGGGAGCTGTTTTTT
>many|TRBJ2-7|TRBV20-1|-
CSAETVSYEQYF
TGCAGTGCTGAGACAGTCTCCTACGAGCAGTACTTC
>-|TRBJ2-5|TRBV18|-
CASSPPYQETQYF
TGTGCCAGCTCACCACCGTACCAAGAGACCCAGTACTTC
>many|TRBJ2-3|TRBV20-1|TRBD2
CSARDIAGGYTDTQYF
TGCAGTGCTAGAGATATAGCGGGGGGGTACACAGATACGCAGTATTTT
>many|TRBJ2-5|TRBV7-9|-
CASSSGGETQYF
TGTGCCAGCAGCTCAGGGGGGGAGACCCAGTACTTC
>-|TRBJ1-1|TRBV12-3/TRBV12-4|-
CASSYTQNTEAFF
TGTGCCAGCAGTTATACACAGAACACTGAAGCTTTCTTT
>-|TRBJ2-7|TRBV7-6|TRBD2
CASSLGPGRVYEQYF
TGTGCCAGCAGCTTAGGACCGGGGAGGGTCTACGAGCAGTACTTC
>many|TRBJ2-3|TRBV7-3|-
CASSSIPRGSTDTQYF
TGTGCCAGCAGCTCTATCCCCCGGGGCAGCACAGATACGCAGTATTTT
>many|TRBJ1-6|TRBV20-1|-
CSARRTASQSNSPLHF
TGCAGTGCTAGAAGGACGGCCAGCCAGTCTAATTCACCCCTCCACTTT
>many|TRBJ2-7|TRBV24-1|TRBD1
CATFGDRVNSYEQYF
TGTGCCACCTTCGGGGACAGGGTAAACTCCTACGAGCAGTACTTC
>many|TRBJ1-4|TRBV2|TRBD1
CASSQSGTGLEKLFF
TGTGCCAGCAGTCAATCCGGGACAGGGCTCGAAAAACTGTTTTTT
>many|TRBJ1-6|TRBV20-1|TRBD1
CSAKARGTPIGNSPLHF
TGCAGTGCTAAGGCCAGGGGGACCCCTATTGGGAATTCACCCCTCCACTTT
>medium-sized|TRBJ1-1|TRBV20-1|TRBD1
CSARDGRQGGRTEAFF
TGCAGTGCTAGAGATGGGCGACAGGGCGGTAGAACTGAAGCTTTCTTT
>many|TRBJ1-2|TRBV20-1|TRBD1
CSAPRRDRSLSGTF
TGCAGTGCTCCCCGCCGGGACAGATCTTTGAGTGGCACCTTC
>many|TRBJ2-3|TRBV7-9|-
CASSLGLTGDTQYF
TGTGCCAGCAGCCTGGGTCTTACGGGGGATACGCAGTATTTT
>many|TRBJ2-3|TRBV3-1|TRBD2
CASSQRVAGITDTQYF
TGTGCCAGCAGCCAGAGGGTAGCGGGGATCACAGATACGCAGTATTTT
>many|TRBJ2-7|TRBV6-5|-
CASSKGFSYEQYF
TGTGCCAGCAGCAAAGGGTTCTCCTACGAGCAGTACTTC
>many|TRBJ1-5|TRBV6-2/TRBV6-3|-
CASSYATSYSNQPQHF
TGTGCCAGCAGTTACGCGACATCTTATAGCAATCAGCCCCAGCATTTT
>many|TRBJ2-2|TRBV12-3/TRBV12-4|TRBD2
CASSLGLAGVTGELFF
TGTGCCAGCAGTTTGGGTTTAGCGGGGGTAACCGGGGAGCTGTTTTTT
>-|TRBJ1-6|TRBV7-2|-
CASSTRSNGVSPLHF
TGTGCCAGCAGCACCCGGTCGAACGGGGTTTCACCCCTCCACTTT
>many|TRBJ1-2|TRBV6-6|TRBD1
CASRPVGTGVYGYTF
TGTGCCAGCAGGCCCGTCGGGACAGGGGTCTATGGCTACACCTTC
>many|TRBJ1-2|TRBV7-2|TRBD1
CASSTQTGGGGYTF
TGTGCCAGCAGCACCCAGACAGGGGGAGGAGGCTACACCTTC
>many|TRBJ2-2|TRBV7-6|-
CASSLGNREAAGELFF
TGTGCCAGCAGCTTAGGGAACAGGGAGGCAGCCGGGGAGCTGTTTTTT
>many|TRBJ2-5|TRBV7-7|TRBD1
CASSLGTTGTEETQYF
TGTGCCAGCAGCTTAGGGACCACCGGGACAGAAGAGACCCAGTACTTC
>many|TRBJ2-7|TRBV6-5|-
CASFTRGRTYEQYF
TGTGCCAGTTTTACACGGGGACGGACCTACGAGCAGTACTTC
>many|TRBJ1-6|TRBV20-1|-
CSARLAGSPLHF
TGCAGTGCTAGGCTGGCCGGTTCACCCCTCCACTTT
>many|TRBJ1-1|TRBV7-9|TRBD1
CASSLGQGNTEAFF
TGTGCCAGCAGCTTAGGACAGGGGAACACTGAAGCTTTCTTT
>-|TRBJ2-7|TRBV28|TRBD1
CASYRRTGGYELYF
TGTGCCAGCTATCGAAGGACAGGGGGCTACGAGCTGTACTTT